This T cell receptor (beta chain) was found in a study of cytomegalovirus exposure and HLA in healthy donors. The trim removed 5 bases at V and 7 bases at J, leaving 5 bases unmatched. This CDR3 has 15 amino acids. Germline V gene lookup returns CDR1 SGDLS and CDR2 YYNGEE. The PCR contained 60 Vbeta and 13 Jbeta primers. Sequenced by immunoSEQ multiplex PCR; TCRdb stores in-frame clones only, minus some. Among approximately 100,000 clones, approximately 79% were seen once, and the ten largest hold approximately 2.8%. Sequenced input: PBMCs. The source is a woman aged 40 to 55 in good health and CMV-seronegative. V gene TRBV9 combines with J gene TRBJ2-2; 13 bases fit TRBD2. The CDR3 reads CASSGLAGEGGELFF. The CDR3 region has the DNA TGTGCCAGCAGTGGACTAGCGGGAGAGGGCGGGGAGCTGTTTTTT.